The 28 T cell receptor beta chains presented below share a single source sample, sequenced in a study of blood T cell repertoires in COVID-19. The repertoire was sequenced with immunoSEQ multiplex PCR; TCRdb's copy has only in-frame clones and lacks some. Here the sample spans about 210,000 clones, 87% being singletons. The specimen sequenced was PBMCs or T cells enriched from blood (not recorded which). These receptors came from a man younger than 35 with acute COVID-19.

This chain connects TRBV9 to TRBJ2-7; a possible D gene is TRBD2 (5 bases). Trimming stripped 0 bases from V and 0 bases from J, with 13 bases between. The CDR3 loop spans 16 amino acids. Germline V gene lookup returns CDR1 SGDLS and CDR2 YYNGEE. In DNA form, the CDR3 reads TGTGCCAGCAGCGTAGGCAGCGGCCTGGGCTCCTACGAGCAGTACTTC. Protein product: CASSVGSGLGSYEQYF. The whole variable domain, remainder taken from reference TRBV9 and TRBJ2-7, is DSGVTQTPKHLITATGQRVTLRCSPRSGDLSVYWYQQSLDQGLQFLIQYYNGEERAKGNILERFSAQQFPDLHSELNLSSLELGDSALYFCASSVGSGLGSYEQYFGPGTRLTVT.

The V gene is TRBV4-3, the J gene TRBJ2-1, with TRBD2 matching 9 bases. Germline loops: CDR1 LGHNA, CDR2 YSLEER. This CDR3 spans 17 amino acids. The J segment lost 4 bases and the V segment lost 0 bases, leaving 7 bases of the junction unmatched. This CDR3 is CASSQDGAGGLYNEQFF. The CDR3 DNA sequence: TGCGCCAGCAGCCAAGATGGAGCGGGAGGACTTTACAATGAGCAGTTCTTC.

In its sample, this clone was seen many times. The identical CDR3 is also encoded by other nucleotide sequences in the sample. The chain employs TRBV29-1 and TRBJ2-3, with 8 positions matching TRBD1. V shed 6 bases and J 3 bases; nucleotides not matched to a gene: 8. Germline values: CDR1 SQVTM, CDR2 ANQGSEA. The CDR3 is 14 amino acids. The CDR3 is CSVESGGGTDTQYF. Here the CDR3 DNA reads TGCAGCGTGGAATCAGGGGGCGGAACAGATACGCAGTATTTT.

The chain's CDR3 is CASSLNTGLVTEAFF. The DNA of the CDR3 is TGCGCCAGCAGCCTCAACACAGGGCTGGTCACTGAAGCTTTCTTT. This chain connects TRBV5-1 to TRBJ1-1; D might be TRBD1 (6 bases). CDR1 SGHRS and CDR2 YFSETQ come from the germline V gene. CDR3 length: 15 residues. V gave up 4 bases and J gave up 4 bases, with 17 bases separating them.

This chain uses TRBV10-3 with TRBJ2-2; possibly TRBD2 for D (5 bases). Germline V gene lookup returns CDR1 ENHRY and CDR2 SYGVKD. The CDR3 covers 14 residues. Between the trimmed V and J ends, which lost 7 bases and 5 bases, there was a span of 14 bases. The CDR3 is CAINSVGVTGELFF. The DNA for the CDR3 is TGTGCCATCAATTCGGTGGGAGTGACCGGGGAGCTGTTTTTT.

The V call is TRBV27, the J call TRBJ2-1; TRBD1 might be the D (6 bases). Germline loops: CDR1 MNHEY, CDR2 SMNVEV (reference sequence). The CDR3 spans 16 residues. V was cut by 2 bases and J by 3 bases, with 14 bases left in between. In DNA form, the CDR3 reads TGTGCCAGCAGTTTAACAGGGACCATCCTCTACAATGAGCAGTTCTTC. Translated: CASSLTGTILYNEQFF.

The rearrangement links TRBV4-1 to TRBJ1-2; no clear D gene. Per germline, CDR1 MGHRA and CDR2 YSYEKL. There are 13 residues in the CDR3. Trimming cost V 1 base and J 4 bases, with 7 bases left between them. The CDR3 coding sequence is TGCGCCAGCAGCCAAGTAACGGTCTATGGCTACACCTTC. Protein sequence: CASSQVTVYGYTF.

The chain has TRBV3-1 (or the pseudogene TRBV3-2) and TRBJ2-4; 9 nucleotides align to TRBD2. Germline V gives CDR1 LGHDT, CDR2 YNNKEL (reference sequence). The CDR3 length is 17 residues. V dropped 8 bases and J dropped 0; count of bases not matched to a gene: 11. Here the CDR3 reads CASVLAGDSLAKNIQYF. The DNA for the CDR3 is TGTGCCAGCGTGTTAGCGGGGGACTCCCTAGCCAAAAACATTCAGTACTTC.

V usage is TRBV10-3 and J usage is TRBJ2-7; D is perhaps TRBD1 (5 bases). The V gene's germline CDR1 is ENHRY and CDR2 SYGVKD. This CDR3 is 12 amino acids long. The ends were cut back, 2 bases at V and 7 bases at J, with 9 bases in the middle. The CDR3 DNA sequence: TGTGCCATCAGTGAGGGCAGGGAAGAGCAGTACTTC. The encoded protein is CAISEGREEQYF.

The rearrangement links TRBV7-6 to TRBJ2-2; 14 bases are a match to TRBD2. Per germline, CDR1 SGHVS and CDR2 FNYEAQ. The CDR3 runs 19 residues. With V trimmed by 5 bases and J by 3 bases, 11 bases remained unmatched. The CDR3 here is CASSPATSGRALDTGELFF. The CDR3 nucleotides read TGTGCCAGCAGCCCGGCGACTAGCGGGAGGGCATTAGACACCGGGGAGCTGTTTTTT.

The chain employs TRBV19 and TRBJ2-3; D may be TRBD2 (6 bases). V lost 5 bases and J lost 1, with 13 bases in between. This CDR3 has 15 residues. Germline values: CDR1 LNHDA, CDR2 SQIVND (reference sequence). In DNA, the CDR3 is TGTGCCAGTAGTGGTAGCGGTTGGGGCACAGATACGCAGTATTTT. This encodes CASSGSGWGTDTQYF.

V gene TRBV3-1 (or the pseudogene TRBV3-2) combines with J gene TRBJ1-2; no firm D call. Germline values: CDR1 LGHDT, CDR2 YNNKEL (reference sequence). CDR3 size: 16 residues. V lost 1 base to trimming and J lost 4 bases, with 16 bases between them. This CDR3 reads CASSQASGEGGYGYTF. CDR3 coding DNA: TGTGCCAGCAGCCAAGCCTCCGGGGAGGGAGGCTATGGCTACACCTTC.

The chain joins TRBV7-2 to TRBJ2-5; 8 nucleotides align to TRBD2. Looked up from germline, CDR1 is SGHTA and CDR2 is FQGNSA. The CDR3 has 18 residues. Unmatched junction bases numbered 18, after V lost 4 bases and J lost 5 bases. CDR3 loop: CASSSFIGLAPTEETQYF. CDR3 in DNA: TGTGCCAGCAGCTCTTTTATAGGACTAGCCCCCACTGAGGAGACCCAGTACTTC.

The V call is TRBV2, the J call TRBJ2-4; 11 nucleotides align to TRBD2. This CDR3 region has 17 residues. Germline assignment: CDR1 SNHLY and CDR2 FYNNEI. J gave up 2 bases and V 6 bases, and 9 bases lay outside the gene matches. The CDR3 sequence: CASRAGTSGITKNIQYF. DNA for the CDR3: TGTGCCAGCAGGGCCGGGACTAGCGGTATAACCAAAAACATTCAGTACTTC. Full variable domain (missing parts from reference TRBV2 and TRBJ2-4): EPEVTQTPSHQVTQMGQEVILRCVPISNHLYFYWYRQILGQKVEFLVSFYNNEISEKSEIFDDQFSVERPDGSNFTLKIRSTKLEDSAMYFCASRAGTSGITKNIQYFGAGTRLSVL.

This rearrangement joins TRBV5-1 to TRBJ1-1, with a weak D call TRBD1 (6 bases). Germline CDR1 is SGHRS and CDR2 is YFSETQ. Trimming left V 7 bases short and J 3 bases short, with 19 bases between. This CDR3 is built from 15 residues. CDR3 sequence: CASQPVGARDTEAFF. The CDR3 DNA sequence: TGCGCCAGCCAACCAGTGGGGGCTCGGGACACTGAAGCTTTCTTT. Together with reference TRBV5-1 and TRBJ1-1, the CDR3 gives the full variable domain: KAGVTQTPRYLIKTRGQQVTLSCSPISGHRSVSWYQQTPGQGLQFLFEYFSETQRNKGNFPGRFSGRQFSNSRSEMNVSTLELGDSALYLCASQPVGARDTEAFFGQGTRLTVV.

The chain links TRBV28 to TRBJ2-1; 8 bases fit TRBD1. Per germline, CDR1 MDHEN and CDR2 SYDVKM. V was pared by 7 bases and J by 9 bases, with 8 bases of the junction left unmatched. CDR3 length: 13 amino acids. The CDR3 loop reads CASIPDRAGEQFF. In nucleotides, the CDR3 is TGTGCCAGCATACCGGACAGGGCGGGTGAGCAGTTCTTC.

The V and J genes are TRBV5-5 and TRBJ2-2, with unresolved D. V was trimmed by 4 bases and J by 2 bases, leaving 12 bases between them. CDR3 length: 15 residues. Germline assignment: CDR1 SGHKS and CDR2 YYEKEE (reference sequence). In DNA form, the CDR3 reads TGTGCCAGCAGCCTAGTCGCTTTAAACACCGGGGAGCTGTTTTTT. This encodes CASSLVALNTGELFF.

J is TRBJ2-7 and V is TRBV25-1; tentative D call: TRBD2 (6 bases). Germline V gives CDR1 MGHDK, CDR2 SYGVNS. The CDR3 has 16 amino acids. The germline V and J ends were trimmed by 4 bases and 9 bases, with 25 bases remaining between them. The CDR3 is CASSASSGEADFVQYF. In DNA form, the CDR3 reads TGTGCCAGCAGTGCTTCCTCGGGAGAAGCTGACTTTGTGCAGTACTTC.

CDR3 in amino acids: CASRLSSGQSYEQYF. The CDR3 nucleotides are TGTGCCAGCAGACTTTCGTCGGGACAGAGCTACGAGCAGTACTTC. This rearrangement joins TRBV28 to TRBJ2-7, with 7 positions matching TRBD1. V shed 6 bases, J shed 3 bases, and the junction held 11 bases outside the gene matches. In germline, CDR1 is MDHEN, CDR2 SYDVKM. The CDR3 runs 15 residues. Using reference TRBV28 and TRBJ2-7 for the parts outside the CDR3, the full variable domain is DVKVTQSSRYLVKRTGEKVFLECVQDMDHENMFWYRQDPGLGLRLIYFSYDVKMKEKGDIPEGYSVSREKKERFSLILESASTNQTSMYLCASRLSSGQSYEQYFGPGTRLTVT.

The chain links TRBV18 to TRBJ2-3, with D unclear. Looked up from germline, CDR1 is KGHSH and CDR2 is LQKENI. The length of the CDR3 is 11 residues. Trimming removed 6 bases at V and 7 bases at J, with 8 bases between. In DNA form, the CDR3 reads TGTGCCAGCTCGCGCGAGAATACGCAGTATTTT. Its translation is CASSRENTQYF.

CDR3 DNA sequence: TGCGCCAGCAGCCAAGATGGGAGGAGGCTTGGTGGCTACACCTTC. It yields the protein CASSQDGRRLGGYTF. This sequence joins TRBV4-1 and TRBJ1-2; D is unclear. V gave up 0 bases and J gave up 7 bases, with 15 bases separating them. Germline V CDR1 and CDR2: MGHRA, YSYEKL. This CDR3 has 15 residues.

The chain couples TRBV7-2 to TRBJ2-7, with unresolved D. The CDR3 has 12 residues. Germline V gene lookup returns CDR1 SGHTA and CDR2 FQGNSA. The germline V and J ends were trimmed by 3 bases and 2 bases, with 5 bases remaining between them. The CDR3 protein is CASSLPAYEQYF. The CDR3 DNA reads as TGTGCCAGCAGCTTGCCAGCCTACGAGCAGTACTTC.

The chain is built from TRBV6-5 and TRBJ2-7; no definite D call. V gave up 0 bases and J gave up 2 bases, with 8 bases separating them. This CDR3 has 14 amino acids. Germline assignment: CDR1 MNHEY and CDR2 SVGAGI. The chain's CDR3 is CASSYSRVPYEQYF. The CDR3 DNA follows: TGTGCCAGCAGTTACTCTCGGGTACCCTACGAGCAGTACTTC.

The chain uses TRBV28 and TRBJ2-1; 10 bases align to TRBD1. Germline lookup yields CDR1 MDHEN and CDR2 SYDVKM. This CDR3 has 16 amino acids. With V trimmed by 5 bases and J by 5 bases, 9 bases remained unmatched. The CDR3 loop is CASSAMTGGSDNEQFF. The CDR3 DNA reads TGTGCCAGCAGTGCCATGACAGGGGGCAGCGACAATGAGCAGTTCTTC.

The sample holds one count of this clone. The rearrangement uses TRBV28 and TRBJ2-1; 12 nucleotides agree with TRBD1. V lost 3 bases and J lost 8; bases outside the gene matches: 5. There are 15 residues in the CDR3. Germline loops: CDR1 MDHEN, CDR2 SYDVKM. For the CDR3, the DNA is TGTGCCAGCAGTTTCCGGGACAGGGGGCCACATGAGCAGTTCTTC. Translating it yields CASSFRDRGPHEQFF.

The chain combines TRBV19 with TRBJ2-7; 8 bases are shared with TRBD1. The CDR3 is 16 residues long. V trimming: 5 bases; J trimming: 0 bases; junction bases outside the gene matches: 9. Germline V gene lookup returns CDR1 LNHDA and CDR2 SQIVND (reference sequence). CDR3 amino acids: CASSFTGTGPSYEQYF. DNA of the CDR3: TGTGCCAGTAGTTTCACCGGGACAGGCCCCTCCTACGAGCAGTACTTC.

This clone was observed once. The rearrangement uses TRBV29-1 and TRBJ1-1; the D is unclear. V gave up 7 bases and J gave up 1 base, with 4 bases separating them. Germline loops: CDR1 SQVTM, CDR2 ANQGSEA. The CDR3 runs 10 residues. CDR3 sequence reads: CSAKNTEAFF. The CDR3 DNA follows: TGCAGCGCTAAGAACACTGAAGCTTTCTTT.

The V call is TRBV5-6, the J call TRBJ1-1, with TRBD1 as a possible D gene (6 bases). CDR1 SGHDT and CDR2 YYEEEE come from the germline V gene. Trimming removed 3 bases at V and 1 base at J, with 10 bases between. This CDR3 contains 14 residues. As DNA, the CDR3 is TGTGCCAGCAGCTGGGGGCGCAGGAACACTGAAGCTTTCTTT. Protein: CASSWGRRNTEAFF.